Listed below are T cell receptor beta chains from one sample, sequenced in a study of T cell responses to AZD1222 COVID-19 vaccine. Sequenced by immunoSEQ multiplex PCR; TCRdb stores in-frame clones only, minus some. The table includes 55,000 to 80,000 clones, nearly 90% detected once. The sample in question was peripheral blood, obtained 28 days after the second AZD1222 dose. These receptor sequences come from an adult who received the AZD1222 COVID-19 vaccine. Both conserved end residues are part of each CDR3. A D gene is named only where the DNA matches it firmly. The size entry is marked missing in some rows and otherwise reads once, few, many or a size class.

TGTGCCAGCGATAAGCGGGGTGGCCCCCGACTGGGCGAGCAGTACTTC | CASDKRGGPRLGEQYF | TRBJ2-7 | TRBD2 | - | TRBV28
TGTGCCATCACCACCACAGGGGGCGAGTATGGCTACACCTTC | CAITTTGGEYGYTF | TRBJ1-2 | TRBD1 | - | TRBV10-3
TGTGCCAGCAGAGGACTAGCGGGAGTGAGTGAGCAGTTCTTC | CASRGLAGVSEQFF | TRBJ2-1 | TRBD2 | - | TRBV7-9
TGTGCCAGCAGCCGAATCGACAGGGTAAGAGAAAAACTGTTTTTT | CASSRIDRVREKLFF | TRBJ1-4 | TRBD1 | - | TRBV3-1/TRBV3-2
TGTGCCACCAGCACCAGACAGGGCCTAGGGGGCACTGAAGCTTTCTTT | CATSTRQGLGGTEAFF | TRBJ1-1 | TRBD1 | - | TRBV15
TGTGCCAGCAGCCCCGAAATAGGAGCCCAGTACTTC | CASSPEIGAQYF | TRBJ2-5 | - | - | TRBV5-5
TGTGCCAGCAGCTTAGGGGGCTCCTACTATGGCTACACCTTC | CASSLGGSYYGYTF | TRBJ1-2 | TRBD1 | - | TRBV5-5
TGTGCCTGGAACGGGAGGAACACTGAAGCTTTCTTT | CAWNGRNTEAFF | TRBJ1-1 | - | - | TRBV30
TGTGCCAGCAGCTCACCCCGGGACAGGGAGTACGAGCAGTACTTC | CASSSPRDREYEQYF | TRBJ2-7 | TRBD1 | - | TRBV28
TGTGCCAGCAGCGTAGACGAGGGAAGGGGCACAGATACGCAGTATTTT | CASSVDEGRGTDTQYF | TRBJ2-3 | - | - | TRBV9
TGTGCCAGCAGCAACCCCGACAGGGCGGGAGCTGAAGCTTTCTTT | CASSNPDRAGAEAFF | TRBJ1-1 | TRBD1 | - | TRBV7-3
TGCGCCAGCAGCCAAGACCTAGCCAGGGTAGGAGATACGCAGTATTTT | CASSQDLARVGDTQYF | TRBJ2-3 | - | - | TRBV4-3
TGTGCCAGCAGTTTAGGGCTAGCGGCGAACACCGGGGAGCTGTTTTTT | CASSLGLAANTGELFF | TRBJ2-2 | TRBD2 | - | TRBV27
TGTGCCAGTAGTTTTCAGACAGGGGCGACGAACACTGAAGCTTTCTTT | CASSFQTGATNTEAFF | TRBJ1-1 | TRBD1 | - | TRBV19
TGTGCCAGCAGTGAAGAGGGGGCGAATGAAAAACTGTTTTTT | CASSEEGANEKLFF | TRBJ1-4 | TRBD1 | - | TRBV2
TGTGCCAGCAGTTATCCCCAAGGGGGGCGTAATGAAGCTTTCTTT | CASSYPQGGRNEAFF | TRBJ1-1 | - | - | TRBV6-6
TGTGCCAGTAGTATTACAGGGACGAACGGGGAGCTGTTTTTT | CASSITGTNGELFF | TRBJ2-2 | - | once | TRBV19
TGCAGCGTTGGCAGGCACTCCTACGAGCAGTACTTC | CSVGRHSYEQYF | TRBJ2-7 | - | - | TRBV29-1
TGTGCCAGCTCACCAGGGACAGGGGGGAAATCACCCCTCCACTTT | CASSPGTGGKSPLHF | TRBJ1-6 | TRBD1 | - | TRBV18
TGTGCCTGGAGTGTCCTAGGAGATAGCTCCAGTGTCTTC | CAWSVLGDSSSVF | TRBJ1-2 | - | - | TRBV30
TGTGCCAGCAGCTTGGGGTGGACAGGGGATTCACCCCTCCACTTT | CASSLGWTGDSPLHF | TRBJ1-6 | TRBD1 | - | TRBV5-4
TGTGCCAGCAGTTATAGCTCTAGTAGCACCGGGGAGCTGTTTTTT | CASSYSSSSTGELFF | TRBJ2-2 | - | - | TRBV6-5
TGTGCCAGCAGCACTGGGACAGCTTTTCTCTATGGCTACACCTTC | CASSTGTAFLYGYTF | TRBJ1-2 | TRBD1 | - | TRBV28
TGTGCCAGCAGTGGGGCAGGACCTGGGGCCAACGTCCTGACTTTC | CASSGAGPGANVLTF | TRBJ2-6 | - | - | TRBV27